Listed here are 2 T cell receptor beta chains from one sample, sequenced in a study of regulatory and conventional T cells in RAG deficiency. Sequencing was performed with immunoSEQ multiplex PCR; in TCRdb, only in-frame clones are kept and a portion is missing. The table records 32,000 or so clones, about nine tenths of them present only once. These data are also associated with another study on regulatory T cells. That paper states: The primer mix had 52 TRBV and 13 TRBJ primers.

The material sequenced was CD8+ T cells sorted from blood. These receptors originate from a human donor in good health.

This rearrangement joins TRBV7-2 to TRBJ2-7; D gene unclear. In germline, CDR1 is SGHTA, CDR2 FQGNSA. V was cut by 2 bases and J by 0 bases, with 11 bases left in between. This CDR3 is built from 15 residues. The CDR3 reads CASSLRDLSSYEQYF. In DNA, the CDR3 is TGTGCCAGCAGCTTAAGAGACCTAAGCTCCTACGAGCAGTACTTC.

The chain's CDR3 is CASSLSGVGPYNSPLHF. In nucleotides, the CDR3 is TGCGCCAGCAGCTTATCGGGAGTAGGACCCTATAATTCACCCCTCCACTTT. The J gene is TRBJ1-6, the V gene TRBV5-1; D unresolved. The germline CDR1 and CDR2 sequences are SGHRS and YFSETQ. V was trimmed by 2 bases and J by 2 bases, leaving 14 bases between them. This CDR3 is 17 amino acids long.